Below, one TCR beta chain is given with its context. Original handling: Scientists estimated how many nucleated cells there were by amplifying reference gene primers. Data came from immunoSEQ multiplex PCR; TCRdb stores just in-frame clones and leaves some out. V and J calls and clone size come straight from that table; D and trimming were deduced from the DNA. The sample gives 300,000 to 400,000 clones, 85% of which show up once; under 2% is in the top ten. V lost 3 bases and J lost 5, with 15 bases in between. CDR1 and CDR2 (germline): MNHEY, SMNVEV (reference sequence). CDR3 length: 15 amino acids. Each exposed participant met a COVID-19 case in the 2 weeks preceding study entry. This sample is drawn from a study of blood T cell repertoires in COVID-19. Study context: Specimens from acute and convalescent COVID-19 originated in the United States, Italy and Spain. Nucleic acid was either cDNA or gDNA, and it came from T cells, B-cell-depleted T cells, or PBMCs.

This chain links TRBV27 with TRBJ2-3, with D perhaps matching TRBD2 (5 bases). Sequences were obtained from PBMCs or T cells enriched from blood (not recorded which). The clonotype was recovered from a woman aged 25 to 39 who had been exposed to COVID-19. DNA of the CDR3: TGTGCCAGCAGTTTGGGCGGGCTAGCAGGAGATACGCAGTATTTT. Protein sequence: CASSLGGLAGDTQYF.